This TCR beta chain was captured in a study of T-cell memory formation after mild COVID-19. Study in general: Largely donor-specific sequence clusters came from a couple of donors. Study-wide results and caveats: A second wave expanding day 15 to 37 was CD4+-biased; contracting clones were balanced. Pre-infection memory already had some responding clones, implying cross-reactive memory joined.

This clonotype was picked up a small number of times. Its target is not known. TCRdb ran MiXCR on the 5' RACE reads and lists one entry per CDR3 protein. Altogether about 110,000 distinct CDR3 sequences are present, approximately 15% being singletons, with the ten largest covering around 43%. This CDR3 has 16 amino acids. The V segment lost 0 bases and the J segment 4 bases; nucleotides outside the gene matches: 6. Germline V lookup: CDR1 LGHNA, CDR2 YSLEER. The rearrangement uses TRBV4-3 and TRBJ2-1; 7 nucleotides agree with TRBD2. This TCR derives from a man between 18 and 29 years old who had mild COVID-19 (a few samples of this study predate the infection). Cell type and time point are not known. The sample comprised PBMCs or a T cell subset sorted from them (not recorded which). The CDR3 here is CASSQDMGGRYNEQFF. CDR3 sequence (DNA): TGCGCCAGCAGCCAAGACATGGGGGGGAGATACAATGAGCAGTTCTTC.